Here is one T cell receptor beta chain with its context. There is no known antigen for this receptor. Base qualities are missing; no much larger clone stands one base away. This specimen includes other DNA sequences encoding the same CDR3. Using the deep immunoSEQ assay, multiplex PCR amplified TCR CDR3 regions from genomic DNA. Extracted genomic DNA from each cell subset was distributed evenly across all wells of several immunoSEQ 96-well plates, and each plate was treated as a replicate. Each replicate PCR for sorted subsets received about 180 ng genomic DNA, equal to tens of thousands of T cell genomes. The purified libraries were quantified using a Qubit 3.0 fluorometer, sized with a Bioanalyzer 2100, and then quantified again using the KAPA Library Quantification kit. Each immunoSEQ 96-well plate was sequenced on its own single-read 150-cycle Illumina NextSeq 550 flow cell. The original pipeline was this. Because only junctional sequences without quality scores were contained in the immunoSEQ output, filtering matching that applied to full-length reads could not be performed. To assign V/J genes and CDR3, sequences were annotated against IMGT germline references using PyIR, a Python wrapper for IgBLAST v1.9. Reads were removed for weak V/J assignments (E-value above 1e-6), missing CDR3, stop codons, out-of-frame junctions, or ambiguous translated residues. V3J clonotypes were defined as sequences sharing the same inferred V gene, J gene, and CDR3 amino acid sequence. Percentage overlap between repertoires was computed as shared unique clonotypes divided by the size of the smaller repertoire. RTK rarefaction, the Chao1 estimator, and Recon v2.1 estimates of unobserved clonotypes were used to assess repertoire richness. Generation probabilities for all TCRbeta clonotypes obtained by the gDNA method from a handful of donors were computed using OLGA. As stored in TCRdb, this immuneACCESS dataset retains in-frame rearrangements with V and J assigned. A fraction of the clones does not appear; measured against another copy, unresolved V genes explain less than half of the discrepancy, and the remainder lacks a known reason. The D gene and trimming were derived from the DNA, and the V and J assignments and clone size from that table. The sample contains around 1.4 million clones, around 98.5% of them found a single time. The top ten hold 0.36% of the sample.

Via the germline V gene (reference sequence), CDR1 is LNHDA and CDR2 SQIVND. Clipping removes 1 base from V and 2 bases from J, with 4 as the unmatched junction base count. The CDR3, cysteine through phenylalanine, is 16 amino acids long. This entry keeps only the CDR3 DNA: 48 bases, framed from base 1. This sample was included in a study of shared clonotypes between healthy human individuals (dated by TCRdb to about 2020). Broadly, across the study: A few men and a couple of women, aged 18 to 49 years, made up the cohort. For each donor, CD4 naive and CD4 memory were each given three plates, CD8 naive was given two plates, and CD8 memory was given one plate. Each donor's leukapheresis produced roughly between roughly 0.85 and 9.5 billion PBMCs. To increase sequencing depth and limit assay-specific biases, different laboratories used diverse techniques to prepare libraries and sequence TCR repertoires. To estimate repertoire size and how much clonotype sharing occurs between individuals, the study deeply sequenced the blood TCR repertoires of 5 or 6 healthy adults. What the research found in general, with its limitations: Rarefaction of sorted-subset datasets indicated incomplete sequencing despite the large sequencing depth. Compared with non-shared clonotypes, the clonotypes found in all four sorted-subset donors had higher generation probabilities. Approximately 5% of naive CD4, around 4% of naive CD8, roughly 2.4% of memory CD4, and 0.4% of memory CD8 clonotypes were shared across several donors. Pairwise subsampling indicated that sequencing depth was expected to affect the degree of clonotype sharing among donors. Naive subsets generally had larger estimated clonotype richness than memory subsets. Sampling was limited to blood, and TCR repertoires in tissue likely differ from TCR repertoires in blood. The genetic and exposure-history diversity represented was limited by the small number of donors.

The donors were healthy, HIV-negative adults with no recently reported acute infections or vaccinations. All donors were Caucasian adults living in Nashville, Tennessee, USA. Magnetic negative selection was used to enrich CD4+ T cells, after which naive cells were positively selected on CD45RA and the negative fraction became the memory subset. Blood was obtained by leukapheresis, after which PBMCs were separated by Ficoll-Histopaque density gradient centrifugation and cryopreserved in liquid nitrogen vapor phase. Purity and quantity of every magnetically sorted T cell population were checked by analytical flow cytometry. Genomic DNA was isolated from each sorted fraction and quantified by UV absorbance on a Nanodrop 2000c.

Sequencing was performed on naive CD4+ T cells sorted from blood. The sample's cell subset or site label is to be understood as: CD45RA+ positively selected. The source is a man aged 25 to 45 in good health. The chain was built from TRBV19 and TRBJ2-2; 7 middle bases align to TRBD2. The CDR3 protein sequence reads: CASSIGLAANTGELFF. The nucleotide sequence reads TGTGCCAGTAGTATAGGGCTAGCGGCTAACACCGGGGAGCTGTTTTTT. The CDR3 plus the reference TRBV19 and TRBJ2-2 genes for the other parts give the full variable domain: DGGITQSPKYLFRKEGQNVTLSCEQNLNHDAMYWYRQDPGQGLRLIYYSQIVNDFQKGDIAEGYSVSREKKESFPLTVTSAQKNPTAFYLCASSIGLAANTGELFFGEGSRLTVL.